This T cell receptor beta chain was identified in a study of blood T cell repertoires in COVID-19. Overall study context: The cDNA or gDNA used as material had been derived from T cells, B-cell-depleted T cells, or PBMCs.

Original data processing: The authors estimated nucleated cell counts from reference gene primer amplification. Here immunoSEQ multiplex PCR was the method, and the copy in TCRdb shows in-frame clones only, minus some. From that table come the V and J calls and clone size; the DNA was used to work out D and trimming. The sample has approximately 110,000 clones; over 70% are singletons. This clone was detected a few times. The material sequenced was peripheral blood. This TCR was recovered from a woman aged 70-85 years with acute or convalescent COVID-19.

CDR3 nucleotides: TGTGCCAGTAGTCGACAGGGAAGTGCCACTGAAGCTTTCTTT. Its protein product is CASSRQGSATEAFF. The chain links TRBV19 to TRBJ1-1; 7 bases fit TRBD1. This CDR3 has 14 amino acids. Germline V gene lookup returns CDR1 LNHDA and CDR2 SQIVND (reference sequence). J was trimmed by 4 bases and V by 5 bases; bases with no gene match: 7.